A selection of T cell receptor beta chains follows, all from one sample in a study of technical replicates of blood from a handful of donors. Data came from immunoSEQ multiplex PCR; TCRdb stores just in-frame clones and leaves some out. The data contain some 100,000 clones, 95% to 96% of them seen just once; the ten biggest clones take up approximately 0.21%. Sequenced material: T cells isolated from PBMCs. The receptor set was obtained from a human donor in good health. CDR3s include the opening cysteine and the closing phenylalanine or tryptophan. The D gene is left open where the match is weak. Size values are once, few and many counts, or a class for expanded clones, and some rows have none.

TRBJ2-7,TRBV7-2,-,TRBD2,16,TGTGCCAGCAGCTTAGCGCCGGGACTAGCGATTGACGAGCAGTACTTC,CASSLAPGLAIDEQYF
TRBJ1-1,TRBV5-3,-,TRBD1,15,TGTGCCAGAAGCGGAGACAGGGAGGAGGGCACTGAAGCTTTCTTT,CARSGDREEGTEAFF
TRBJ2-2,TRBV19,-,-,15,TGTGCCAGTTCGGTCGGGGAGGTAGGCACCGGGGAGCTGTTTTTT,CASSVGEVGTGELFF
TRBJ2-1,TRBV7-9,-,TRBD1,17,TGTGCCAGCAGCTTATTGGGACAGGGGGAGAGCTACAATGAGCAGTTCTTC,CASSLLGQGESYNEQFF
TRBJ2-7,TRBV5-8,-,-,12,TGTGCCAGCAGCTTGGATCTTTACGAGCAGTACTTC,CASSLDLYEQYF
TRBJ2-1,TRBV19,-,TRBD2,18,TGTGCCAGTAGTACGCGCGAGGGCGGCGGGGGACGCTACAATGAGCAGTTCTTC,CASSTREGGGGRYNEQFF
TRBJ2-4,TRBV6-6,-,-,15,TGTGCCAGCAGTCCAACAGGGTACCGGGGAAACATTCAGTACTTC,CASSPTGYRGNIQYF
TRBJ1-1,TRBV7-8,-,-,15,TGTGCCAGCAGCTTAGAGCCGACAGCGAGAGACGAAGCTTTCTTT,CASSLEPTARDEAFF
TRBJ2-7,TRBV29-1,-,TRBD1,13,TGCAGCGCCGAGGGGCAGGGGGTATACGAGCAGTACTTC,CSAEGQGVYEQYF
TRBJ2-5,TRBV27,-,-,12,TGTGCCAGCAGTTTCGGGGGAGAGACCCAGTACTTC,CASSFGGETQYF
TRBJ1-2,TRBV5-4,-,-,18,TGTGCCAGCAGCTTAGGTAATGGGTTAGTCGGACATAACTATGGCTACACCTTC,CASSLGNGLVGHNYGYTF
TRBJ2-1,TRBV5-8,-,TRBD1,16,TGTGCCAGCAGGCGAGATGGGACAGGGGCCTACAATGAGCAGTTCTTC,CASRRDGTGAYNEQFF
TRBJ2-3,TRBV27,once,-,16,TGTGCCAGCAGTTTATCGCCTGAAGCTAGCACAGATACGCAGTATTTT,CASSLSPEASTDTQYF
TRBJ2-7,TRBV2,-,TRBD1,13,TGTGCCAGCAGGACAGGGGGAATCTACGAGCAGTACTTC,CASRTGGIYEQYF
TRBJ1-2,TRBV30,-,-,17,TGTGCCTGGAGTGTAAATTTGGGGGGGGCCTCTAACTATGGCTACACCTTC,CAWSVNLGGASNYGYTF
TRBJ2-7,TRBV7-2,-,TRBD2,15,TGTGCCAGCAGCTTAGCAGGGCTAGCGGACTACGAGCAGTACTTC,CASSLAGLADYEQYF
TRBJ2-7,TRBV5-1,-,-,11,TGCGCCAGTTATTCGGGTTACGAGCAGTACTTC,CASYSGYEQYF
TRBJ2-1,TRBV6-1,-,TRBD1,15,TGTGCCAGCACCCTGGACAGGGGTTCGTACAATGAGCAGTTCTTC,CASTLDRGSYNEQFF
TRBJ2-3,TRBV9,-,-,16,TGTGCCAGCAGCCCCCTGAGCGGAGGTGTCGGAGATACGCAGTATTTT,CASSPLSGGVGDTQYF
TRBJ1-1,TRBV28,-,-,13,TGTGCCAGCAGACCCGGACAGAACACTGAAGCTTTCTTT,CASRPGQNTEAFF
TRBJ1-1,TRBV9,-,-,13,TGTGCCAGTAAGTTTTCGGTGAACACTGAAGCTTTCTTT,CASKFSVNTEAFF
TRBJ2-1,TRBV5-4,-,-,13,TGTGCCAGCAGCTTGGGGGTAGCGGATGAGCAGTTCTTC,CASSLGVADEQFF
TRBJ2-6,TRBV5-1,-,-,17,TGCGCCAGCAGCTTGCGGGTAATCTTTTCTGGGGCCAACGTCCTGACTTTC,CASSLRVIFSGANVLTF
TRBJ2-3,TRBV9,-,-,15,TGTGCCAGCAGCTTTACGGGGTTTGGTACAGATACGCAGTATTTT,CASSFTGFGTDTQYF